These 8 T cell receptor beta chains originate from one sample sequenced in a study of regulatory T cells in long-lasting Graves disease. Building the TCR beta libraries relied on iRepertoire HTBI primers, and CDR3 regions underwent Arm-PCR. Each CDR3 protein is one row after TCRdb ran MiXCR on the multiplex PCR reads. The sample yields hundreds of thousands of distinct CDR3 sequences, 15% to 20% seen once. Specified time point: newly diagnosed GD, antithyroid drugs for less than 3 months. RNA from PBMCs was the source of the TCR library. The data were also submitted as part of a second study, on T cells in Graves' hyperthyroidism and ophthalmopathy.

The sample in question was peripheral blood mononuclear cells (PBMCs), obtained at new diagnosis, from a patient treated with antithyroid drugs. The receptors were sampled from a woman aged 35 to 59 with Graves disease.

This clonotype occurred many times. CDR3 bases: TGCAGCGTTGAAACAGGAGGATACACTGAAGCTTTCTTT. Translation: CSVETGGYTEAFF. V gene TRBV29-1 combines with J gene TRBJ1-1, with TRBD1 as a possible D gene (5 bases). The CDR3 consists of 13 residues. Germline V lookup: CDR1 SQVTM, CDR2 ANQGSEA. V lost 2 bases to trimming and J lost 3 bases, with 10 bases between them.

The J gene is TRBJ2-2, the V gene TRBV2; tentatively, D is TRBD1 (6 bases). Trimming stripped 3 bases from V and 5 bases from J, with 13 bases between. Germline CDR1 reads SNHLY; CDR2 reads FYNNEI. CDR3 length equals 15 residues. The CDR3 nucleotides are TGTGCCAGCAGTGAGTCCAGGGGCGCGACCGGGGAGCTGTTTTTT. This codes for CASSESRGATGELFF. The full variable domain, in which reference TRBV2 and TRBJ2-2 provide the parts outside the CDR3, is EPEVTQTPSHQVTQMGQEVILRCVPISNHLYFYWYRQILGQKVEFLVSFYNNEISEKSEIFDDQFSVERPDGSNFTLKIRSTKLEDSAMYFCASSESRGATGELFFGEGSRLTVL.

This clonotype was counted many times. The chain carries TRBV3-1 and TRBJ2-5; TRBD1 matches 9 bases. Unmatched junction bases numbered 11, after V lost 8 bases and J lost 1 base. The CDR3 sequence is 16 residues long. Germline loops: CDR1 LGHDT, CDR2 YNNKEL (reference sequence). The CDR3 loop is CASARLDRGAQETQYF. In DNA form, the CDR3 reads TGTGCCAGCGCTAGATTGGACAGGGGAGCCCAAGAGACCCAGTACTTC.

A few counts support this clonotype. This chain uses TRBV7-9 with TRBJ2-7, with 7 bases identical to TRBD1. The length of the CDR3 is 13 residues. Germline trimming cut 5 bases from V and 1 base from J; bases unmatched to any gene: 2. Germline V gene lookup returns CDR1 SEHNR and CDR2 FQNEAQ (reference sequence). CDR3 amino acids: CASSGTESYEQYF. The CDR3 region has the DNA TGTGCCAGCAGCGGGACAGAGTCCTACGAGCAGTACTTC.

This clonotype was seen repeatedly, ten times or more. This chain connects TRBV7-8 to TRBJ1-1, with D unresolved. The CDR3 is 16 residues long. Trimming cost V 5 bases and J 4 bases, with 20 bases left between them. CDR1 SGHVS and CDR2 FQNEAQ come from the germline V gene. Written as DNA, the CDR3 is TGTGCCAGCAGCCTGATGCCTCGCTATTCGGGCACTGAAGCTTTCTTT. Its protein product is CASSLMPRYSGTEAFF.

This clonotype was counted at least ten times. The chain recombines TRBV3-1 with TRBJ2-1; possibly TRBD1 for D (6 bases). This CDR3 has 16 amino acids. Germline CDR1 is LGHDT and CDR2 is YNNKEL (reference sequence). The ends were cut back, 1 base at V and 2 bases at J, with 12 bases in the middle. The CDR3 nucleotides read TGTGCCAGCAGCCAAGGTTCAGGGGAACCCTACAATGAGCAGTTCTTC. Translation: CASSQGSGEPYNEQFF.

This clonotype was found a few times. This chain connects TRBV29-1 to TRBJ1-2; D possibly corresponds to TRBD1 (6 bases). V dropped 0 bases and J dropped 4 bases, with 12 bases sitting between them. Germline values: CDR1 SQVTM, CDR2 ANQGSEA. There are 14 residues in the CDR3. CDR3 protein: CSVEDWGHSYGYTF. DNA of the CDR3: TGCAGCGTTGAAGATTGGGGACACTCCTATGGCTACACCTTC.

This clonotype was recorded at least ten times. The chain combines TRBV13 with TRBJ1-1, with TRBD1 as a possible D gene (6 bases). V was shortened by 4 bases and J by 0 bases, with 9 bases between the two germline ends. Germline CDR1 is PRHDT and CDR2 is FYEKMQ (reference sequence). The CDR3 spans 14 residues. The DNA for the CDR3 is TGTGCCAGCAGCTCGGACAGTTTGAACACTGAAGCTTTCTTT. It encodes CASSSDSLNTEAFF.